These 24 T cell receptor beta chains originate from one sample sequenced in a study of technical replicates of blood from a handful of donors. Generated by immunoSEQ multiplex PCR, the TCRdb table keeps only in-frame clones and is missing some. The sample consists of 76,000 or so clones, 91% of them appearing once. Material for sequencing was T cells isolated from PBMCs. These receptors came from a human donor in good health.

The CDR3 region is CASSPQTGNYEQYF. The CDR3 DNA sequence: TGTGCCAGCAGCCCTCAAACAGGGAACTACGAGCAGTACTTC. The chain employs TRBV5-8 and TRBJ2-7; a weak D match, TRBD1 (6 bases). This CDR3 region has 14 residues. CDR1 and CDR2 from the germline V gene are SGHTS and YDEGEE. V was pared by 4 bases and J by 3 bases, with 14 bases between.

V and J are TRBV7-9 and TRBJ2-1; 12 positions match TRBD2. After removal of 5 bases from V and 6 bases from J, the junction contained 2 bases not matched to a gene. The CDR3 loop spans 14 amino acids. Germline V gene sequence: CDR1 SEHNR, CDR2 FQNEAQ (reference sequence). CDR3 region: CASSLGLAGNEQFF. The CDR3 nucleotides read TGTGCCAGCAGCCTGGGACTAGCGGGCAATGAGCAGTTCTTC.

This chain uses TRBV4-1 with TRBJ1-1, with D perhaps matching TRBD1 (5 bases). The CDR3 is made up of 14 amino acids. Germline V CDR1 and CDR2: MGHRA, YSYEKL. V was shortened by 5 bases and J by 1 base, with 11 bases between the two germline ends. CDR3 bases: TGCGCCAGCAGCTTACTGACAGAGAACACTGAAGCTTTCTTT. It codes for CASSLLTENTEAFF.

In its sample, this clone was seen a few times. The V gene is TRBV25-1, the J gene TRBJ2-2; TRBD1 is a possible D gene (7 bases). The germline gives CDR1 MGHDK, CDR2 SYGVNS. V was trimmed by 7 bases and J by 4 bases, leaving 16 bases between them. This CDR3 is 15 amino acids long. CDR3 loop: CASTWGDRGTGELFF. The DNA of the CDR3 is TGTGCCAGCACTTGGGGGGACAGAGGCACCGGGGAGCTGTTTTTT.

The chain couples TRBV10-3 to TRBJ1-2; 8 bases are shared with TRBD1. Trimming removed 2 bases from V and 7 bases from J; junction bases left unmatched: 6. Germline CDR1 ENHRY, CDR2 SYGVKD. This CDR3 contains 14 residues. The CDR3 coding sequence is TGTGCCATCAGTGAGGGACAGGGAATGACTGGCTACACCTTC. Its protein is CAISEGQGMTGYTF.

The chain joins TRBV28 to TRBJ2-7; 7 nucleotides line up with TRBD1. CDR3 length equals 13 residues. CDR1 MDHEN and CDR2 SYDVKM come from the germline V gene. The V segment lost 3 bases and the J segment 3 bases; nucleotides outside the gene matches: 2. CDR3 sequence reads: CASSLGQRYEQYF. The CDR3 DNA reads TGTGCCAGCAGTTTGGGACAGCGCTACGAGCAGTACTTC.

The J gene is TRBJ2-5, the V gene TRBV7-6; 11 nucleotides agree with TRBD2. CDR1 SGHVS and CDR2 FNYEAQ come from the germline V gene. Trimming removed 1 base from V and 7 bases from J; junction bases left unmatched: 8. The CDR3 contains 16 residues. The CDR3: CASSLEGTSGARTQYF. The DNA for the CDR3 is TGTGCCAGCAGCTTAGAGGGGACTAGCGGTGCTCGGACCCAGTACTTC.

The rearrangement uses TRBV27 and TRBJ1-1; 10 positions match TRBD1. The germline V gene encodes CDR1 MNHEY and CDR2 SMNVEV (reference sequence). V dropped 3 bases and J dropped 5; count of bases not matched to a gene: 9. This CDR3 comprises 16 residues. The CDR3: CASSFWTGGIGTEAFF. As DNA, the CDR3 is TGTGCCAGCAGTTTTTGGACAGGGGGAATCGGGACTGAAGCTTTCTTT.

J is TRBJ1-1 and V is TRBV5-8; 9 bases match TRBD1. This CDR3 comprises 15 residues. After removal of 1 base from V and 5 bases from J, the junction contained 6 bases not matched to a gene. CDR1 is SGHTS and CDR2 is YDEGEE in the germline V gene. CDR3 DNA: TGTGCCAGCAGCTTGTTGGGACAGGGAGGGACTGAAGCTTTCTTT. This encodes CASSLLGQGGTEAFF.

The chain joins TRBV19 to TRBJ1-5; tentatively, D is TRBD1 (5 bases). This CDR3 is built from 16 residues. V was trimmed by 5 bases and J by 3 bases, leaving 17 bases between them. Germline V gene data show CDR1 as LNHDA and CDR2 as SQIVND (reference sequence). CDR3 sequence (DNA): TGTGCCAGTAGTCCCCGGACGGGGGGTAACAATCAGCCCCAGCATTTT. Its translation: CASSPRTGGNNQPQHF.

This chain connects TRBV6-6 to TRBJ1-1; D not resolved. Germline CDR1 reads MNHNY; CDR2 reads SVGAGI (reference sequence). The CDR3 is 15 residues long. V was cut by 0 bases and J by 3 bases, with 11 bases left in between. The CDR3 loop is CASSYSEVVDTEAFF. The CDR3 coding sequence is TGTGCCAGCAGTTACTCGGAGGTAGTAGACACTGAAGCTTTCTTT.

The rearrangement links TRBV19 to TRBJ1-3; D is unclear. Trimming removed 8 bases at V and 0 bases at J, with 11 bases between. Per the germline V gene, CDR1 is LNHDA and CDR2 is SQIVND (reference sequence). The CDR3 has 14 amino acids. The CDR3 loop is CASDLGLSGNTIYF. DNA for the CDR3: TGTGCCAGTGATTTAGGACTCTCTGGAAACACCATATATTTT.

DNA of the CDR3: TGCGCCAGCAGCCCAGGGGAGGGGTCCTACAATGAGCAGTTCTTC. Protein: CASSPGEGSYNEQFF. The rearrangement links TRBV4-1 to TRBJ2-1, with D perhaps matching TRBD2 (7 bases). The germline gives CDR1 MGHRA, CDR2 YSYEKL. Trimming took off 4 bases at V and 1 base at J, with 11 bases between the two ends. This CDR3 is built from 15 residues.

CDR3 in amino acids: CASSYSNGGAGEQYF. The CDR3 DNA follows: TGTGCCAGCAGTTACTCGAACGGCGGGGCGGGGGAGCAGTACTTC. The chain joins TRBV6-5 to TRBJ2-7, with D possibly TRBD2 on 6 matching bases. In germline, CDR1 is MNHEY, CDR2 SVGAGI. CDR3 size: 15 residues. Trimming removed 0 bases from V and 7 bases from J, with 16 bases in between.

This clone showed up just once. CDR3 sequence reads: CATQIGAGQPQHF. CDR3 DNA: TGCGCCACCCAGATTGGTGCTGGTCAGCCCCAGCATTTT. The rearrangement uses TRBV10-2 and TRBJ1-5; no clear D gene. The germline V gene has CDR1 WSHSY and CDR2 SAAADI. Trimming left V 10 bases short and J 6 bases short, with 16 bases between. The CDR3 spans 13 residues.

This sequence joins TRBV18 and TRBJ1-5; 9 positions agree with TRBD1. V lost 3 bases to trimming and J lost 5 bases; unmatched junction nucleotides: 5. Germline V gene sequence: CDR1 KGHSH, CDR2 LQKENI. The CDR3 extends over 15 amino acids. CDR3 sequence: CASSPARTGDQPQHF. As DNA, the CDR3 is TGTGCCAGCTCACCTGCTCGGACAGGGGATCAGCCCCAGCATTTT.

This clone was counted between two and nine times. V is TRBV13 and J is TRBJ1-2; 9 bases line up with TRBD1. This CDR3 contains 15 residues. From germline, CDR1 is PRHDT and CDR2 FYEKMQ (reference sequence). V lost 6 bases to trimming and J lost 2 bases; unmatched junction nucleotides: 7. CDR3 sequence (DNA): TGTGCCAGCAGTAGTACCGGGACAGGGAACTATGGCTACACCTTC. Translated: CASSSTGTGNYGYTF.

This sequence joins TRBV28 and TRBJ1-5, with TRBD1 matching 7 bases. The V segment lost 3 bases and the J segment 5 bases; nucleotides outside the gene matches: 19. The germline CDR1 and CDR2 sequences are MDHEN and SYDVKM. The CDR3 is 19 amino acids. CDR3 amino acids: CASSLRVVRGRGSDQPQHF. Here the CDR3 DNA reads TGTGCCAGCAGTTTGCGAGTAGTTCGAGGCAGGGGGTCGGATCAGCCCCAGCATTTT.

The chain combines TRBV30 with TRBJ2-1; TRBD2 matches at 15 bases. Germline assignment: CDR1 GTSNPN and CDR2 SVGIG (reference sequence). The V gene end was trimmed by 5 bases and the J gene end by 9 bases; junction bases not matched to a gene: 8. This CDR3 is 15 amino acids long. The CDR3 sequence: CAWGRTSGGAVEQFF. DNA for the CDR3: TGTGCCTGGGGCCGGACTAGCGGGGGGGCCGTTGAGCAGTTCTTC.

The rearrangement joins TRBV6-5 to TRBJ2-1, with D perhaps TRBD1 (6 bases). This CDR3 contains 14 residues. V was trimmed by 2 bases and J by 11 bases, leaving 16 bases between them. Germline lookup yields CDR1 MNHEY and CDR2 SVGAGI. In DNA, the CDR3 is TGTGCCAGCAGTTACGGGGAGCACAGGGTACAGCAGTTCTTC. This encodes CASSYGEHRVQQFF.

CDR3 amino acids: CASSIEGAFHEQYF. For the CDR3, the DNA is TGTGCCAGTAGTATAGAGGGGGCGTTCCACGAGCAGTACTTC. The chain recombines TRBV19 with TRBJ2-7; tentative D call: TRBD1 (6 bases). The CDR3 spans 14 residues. V shed 0 bases and J shed 5 bases, with 11 bases lying between them. Germline loops: CDR1 LNHDA, CDR2 SQIVND (reference sequence).

This clone has only one observation. The chain couples TRBV6-1 to TRBJ2-1; D uncertain. With 0 bases removed from V and 8 bases from J, the gap between germline ends came to 11 bases. The CDR3 extends over 14 amino acids. From germline, CDR1 is MNHNS and CDR2 SASEGT. The CDR3 here is CASSEAEVDDEQFF. The CDR3 DNA reads as TGTGCCAGCAGTGAAGCAGAGGTGGATGATGAGCAGTTCTTC.

V is TRBV18 and J is TRBJ2-3, with D uncertain. Germline V gives CDR1 KGHSH, CDR2 LQKENI. CDR3 length equals 14 residues. V was clipped by 3 bases and J by 6 bases, with 13 bases between them. The CDR3 is CASSPASYPDTQYF. Here the CDR3 DNA reads TGTGCCAGCTCACCCGCAAGCTACCCGGATACGCAGTATTTT.

This chain connects TRBV27 to TRBJ1-2; D gene unclear. This CDR3 is 14 amino acids long. Trimming cost V 3 bases and J 5 bases, with 13 bases left between them. Germline V gene data show CDR1 as MNHEY and CDR2 as SMNVEV (reference sequence). The CDR3 nucleotides are TGTGCCAGCAGTTTCAGAGTGCCAGCGTATGGCTACACCTTC. The encoded protein is CASSFRVPAYGYTF.